The 24 T cell receptor beta chains reported below all come from one sample, sequenced in a study of blood T cell repertoires in COVID-19. Only in-frame clones appear in the TCRdb table, and some are missing; sequencing was by immunoSEQ multiplex PCR. Of over 50,000 clones in the sample, roughly 86% are singletons; the top ten hold around 6.1%. The sequenced material came from peripheral blood. The receptor source for this set is a man in his 60s with acute or convalescent COVID-19.

Note on this clone: The junction and the germline gene differ at one end; a read error may be behind it. This chain joins TRBV2 and TRBJ1-1, with D tentatively TRBD1 (6 bases). Germline CDR1 is SNHLY and CDR2 is FYNNEI. The CDR3 is made up of 14 amino acids. The CDR3 sequence is CASNEGGQNTEAFF. The CDR3 DNA follows: TGTGCCAGCAATGAAGGGGGACAAAACACTGAAGCTTTCTTT.

The V gene is TRBV11-2, the J gene TRBJ2-5; D is undetermined. The germline CDR1 and CDR2 sequences are SGHAT and FQNNGV. The CDR3 length is 12 residues. The V end lost 5 bases, the J end lost 2 bases, and 6 bases lay between the germline ends. The DNA for the CDR3 is TGTGCCAGCAGCCCAATTCAAGAGACCCAGTACTTC. This codes for CASSPIQETQYF. Together with reference TRBV11-2 and TRBJ2-5, the CDR3 gives the full variable domain: EAGVAQSPRYKIIEKRQSVAFWCNPISGHATLYWYQQILGQGPKLLIQFQNNGVVDDSQLPKDRFSAERLKGVDSTLKIQPAKLEDSAVYLCASSPIQETQYFGPGTRLLVL.

This sequence joins TRBV29-1 and TRBJ1-2; D call uncertain. The germline CDR1 and CDR2 sequences are SQVTM and ANQGSEA. This CDR3 comprises 14 residues. The V and J ends lost 0 bases and 2 bases respectively, with 10 bases between them. DNA of the CDR3: TGCAGCGTTGAAGACCACCTGAGCAACTATGGCTACACCTTC. Translation: CSVEDHLSNYGYTF.

The rearrangement joins TRBV3-1 (or the pseudogene TRBV3-2) to TRBJ2-3, with 14 bases identical to TRBD2. CDR1 and CDR2 (germline): LGHDT, YNNKEL (reference sequence). The length of the CDR3 is 17 residues. V dropped 5 bases and J dropped 1; count of bases not matched to a gene: 5. This CDR3 is CASSNGLAGGGTDTQYF. The CDR3 coding sequence is TGTGCCAGCAGCAATGGACTAGCGGGGGGCGGCACAGATACGCAGTATTTT.

The chain has TRBV18 and TRBJ1-1, with TRBD1 as a possible D gene (6 bases). Trimming shortened V by 5 bases and J by 0 bases, and 16 bases separated the two germline ends. CDR3 length: 16 residues. CDR1 is KGHSH and CDR2 is LQKENI in the germline V gene. The CDR3 reads CASSATGPGMNTEAFF. DNA of the CDR3: TGTGCCAGCTCAGCTACAGGGCCGGGGATGAACACTGAAGCTTTCTTT. Full variable domain (missing parts from reference TRBV18 and TRBJ1-1): NAGVMQNPRHLVRRRGQEARLRCSPMKGHSHVYWYRQLPEEGLKFMVYLQKENIIDESGMPKERFSAEFPKEGPSILRIQQVVRGDSAAYFCASSATGPGMNTEAFFGQGTRLTVV.

The gene calls are TRBV7-2 and TRBJ2-2, with D tentatively TRBD2 (5 bases). CDR1 SGHTA and CDR2 FQGNSA come from the germline V gene. Deletions cut 2 bases from V and 6 bases from J, with 10 bases between. The CDR3 spans 14 residues. The CDR3 DNA sequence: TGTGCCAGCAGCTTACAGGACTCGGCCGGGGAGCTGTTTTTT. It codes for CASSLQDSAGELFF.

This sequence joins TRBV4-2 and TRBJ2-3; D ambiguous. The CDR3 spans 15 residues. The ends were cut back, 0 bases at V and 2 bases at J, with 9 bases in the middle. CDR1 LGHNA and CDR2 YNFKEQ come from the germline V gene. The CDR3 nucleotides read TGTGCCAGCAGCCAAGATCTGGCCGCCACAGATACGCAGTATTTT. It translates to CASSQDLAATDTQYF.

J is TRBJ1-2 and V is TRBV6-5; 7 nucleotides align to TRBD1. This CDR3 spans 13 amino acids. Germline lookup yields CDR1 MNHEY and CDR2 SVGAGI. Germline trimming cut 10 bases from V and 2 bases from J; bases unmatched to any gene: 7. The CDR3 protein is CATRLDRNYGYTF. CDR3 in DNA: TGTGCCACCCGATTGGACAGGAACTATGGCTACACCTTC.

The genes are TRBV7-9 and TRBJ2-5; 10 bases line up with TRBD1. Germline V gene lookup returns CDR1 SEHNR and CDR2 FQNEAQ (reference sequence). V trimming: 11 bases; J trimming: 5 bases; junction bases outside the gene matches: 14. CDR3 length: 15 amino acids. The CDR3 loop reads CAHWGGTGDIETQYF. The CDR3 coding sequence is TGTGCCCATTGGGGGGGGACAGGGGATATCGAGACCCAGTACTTC.

The rearrangement links TRBV7-9 to TRBJ1-2, with D maybe TRBD1 (5 bases). V dropped 7 bases and J dropped 8 bases, with 23 bases sitting between them. The CDR3 has 15 residues. Germline V gene data show CDR1 as SEHNR and CDR2 as FQNEAQ (reference sequence). The chain's CDR3 is CASTSIPGRVNGYTF. The CDR3 DNA follows: TGTGCCAGCACCTCAATCCCAGGCAGGGTGAACGGCTACACCTTC.

The chain joins TRBV5-5 to TRBJ1-6; TRBD1 might be the D (6 bases). V gave up 7 bases and J gave up 8 bases, with 19 bases separating them. The CDR3 runs to 15 residues. The germline V gene encodes CDR1 SGHKS and CDR2 YYEKEE (reference sequence). Here the CDR3 reads CASSGTSSSHSPLHF. The CDR3 nucleotides are TGTGCCAGCTCCGGGACATCCTCTTCGCATTCACCCCTCCACTTT.

This chain joins TRBV7-2 and TRBJ1-1; D is unresolved. CDR3 length equals 16 residues. Trimming took 6 bases from V and 1 from J, leaving 18 bases between them. Germline assignment: CDR1 SGHTA and CDR2 FQGNSA. CDR3 protein: CASRPGRSWENTEAFF. DNA of the CDR3: TGTGCCAGCAGGCCGGGGAGGTCGTGGGAGAACACTGAAGCTTTCTTT.

In this sample, this clone turned up a few times. This sequence joins TRBV5-5 and TRBJ2-7; TRBD1 agrees at 10 bases. This CDR3 contains 14 residues. Looked up from germline, CDR1 is SGHKS and CDR2 is YYEKEE (reference sequence). Trimming removed 4 bases from V and 4 bases from J; junction bases left unmatched: 5. The CDR3 here is CASSLGQGRYEQYF. Here the CDR3 DNA reads TGTGCCAGCAGCCTGGGACAGGGGCGGTACGAGCAGTACTTC. The whole variable domain, filled in from reference TRBV5-5 and TRBJ2-7, reads DAGVTQSPTHLIKTRGQQVTLRCSPISGHKSVSWYQQVLGQGPQFIFQYYEKEERGRGNFPDRFSARQFPNYSSELNVNALLLGDSALYLCASSLGQGRYEQYFGPGTRLTVT.

V gene TRBV15 combines with J gene TRBJ1-4; 8 nucleotides align to TRBD1. Per the germline V gene, CDR1 is LNHNV and CDR2 is YYDKDF (reference sequence). Germline trimming cut 0 bases from V and 5 bases from J; bases unmatched to any gene: 2. The CDR3 is 15 residues long. The CDR3 nucleotides are TGTGCCACCAGCAGAGAGAGGACAGGGAATGAAAAACTGTTTTTT. This gives the protein CATSRERTGNEKLFF. The full variable domain, completed using reference TRBV15 and TRBJ1-4, is DAMVIQNPRYQVTQFGKPVTLSCSQTLNHNVMYWYQQKSSQAPKLLFHYYDKDFNNEADTPDNFQSRRPNTSFCFLDIRSPGLGDTAMYLCATSRERTGNEKLFFGSGTQLSVL.

The chain joins TRBV30 to TRBJ1-1; tentatively, D is TRBD1 (6 bases). There are 11 residues in the CDR3. With 8 bases removed from V and 3 bases from J, the gap between germline ends came to 10 bases. CDR1 and CDR2 (germline): GTSNPN, SVGIG (reference sequence). As DNA, the CDR3 is TGTGCCGCCGAGGGGGACACTGAAGCTTTCTTT. Translating gives CAAEGDTEAFF. Based on the CDR3 plus reference TRBV30 and TRBJ1-1, the full variable domain is SQTIHQWPATLVQPVGSPLSLECTVEGTSNPNLYWYRQAAGRGLQLLFYSVGIGQISSEVPQNLSASRPQDRQFILSSKKLLLSDSGFYLCAAEGDTEAFFGQGTRLTVV.

The V call is TRBV5-6, the J call TRBJ1-2; 7 nucleotides match TRBD1. The CDR3 runs to 14 residues. Looked up from germline, CDR1 is SGHDT and CDR2 is YYEEEE. J lost 2 bases, V lost 4 bases, and 5 bases had no gene match. CDR3 nucleotide sequence: TGTGCCAGCAGCCCTGGGACAGCAAACTATGGCTACACCTTC. The encoded protein is CASSPGTANYGYTF.

The chain carries TRBV9 and TRBJ2-1; D perhaps matches TRBD1 (7 bases). Trimming took 0 bases from V and 9 from J, leaving 16 bases between them. CDR1 is SGDLS, CDR2 YYNGEE, per germline. CDR3 length: 15 amino acids. Here the CDR3 reads CASSVDDREASEQFF. The CDR3 DNA reads as TGTGCCAGCAGCGTAGATGACAGGGAGGCGAGTGAGCAGTTCTTC.

The chain uses TRBV6-5 and TRBJ2-3; D is undetermined. The CDR3 is made up of 13 amino acids. CDR1 and CDR2 from the germline V gene are MNHEY and SVGAGI. Trimming pared 6 bases from V and 1 base from J, leaving 8 bases between. CDR3 coding DNA: TGTGCCAGCAGCTTCACGGGCACAGATACGCAGTATTTT. Encoded protein: CASSFTGTDTQYF.

The chain joins TRBV7-2 to TRBJ1-2; D is perhaps TRBD1 (5 bases). V shed 2 bases and J shed 6 bases, with 25 bases lying between them. The CDR3 contains 18 residues. Germline V lookup: CDR1 SGHTA, CDR2 FQGNSA. CDR3 DNA sequence: TGTGCCAGCAGCTTATACGTTACCGGGACTACAAGTAGGGATGGCTACACCTTC. This sequence encodes CASSLYVTGTTSRDGYTF. The full variable domain, its missing parts supplied by reference TRBV7-2 and TRBJ1-2, is GAGVSQSPSNKVTEKGKDVELRCDPISGHTALYWYRQSLGQGLEFLIYFQGNSAPDKSGLPSDRFSAERTGGSVSTLTIQRTQQEDSAVYLCASSLYVTGTTSRDGYTFGSGTRLTVV.

V gene TRBV7-8 combines with J gene TRBJ1-2, with D possibly TRBD1 on 6 matching bases. V lost 5 bases, J lost 7 bases, and 14 bases lay in between. This CDR3 has 13 residues. The V gene's germline CDR1 is SGHVS and CDR2 FQNEAQ. The CDR3, as DNA: TGTGCCAGCAGCCCTACGGGGGGCCGTGGCTACACCTTC. Its translation: CASSPTGGRGYTF.

V gene TRBV9 combines with J gene TRBJ2-2, with 9 bases lining up with TRBD1. CDR3 length: 15 residues. Per germline, CDR1 SGDLS and CDR2 YYNGEE. V shed 3 bases, J shed 4 bases, and the junction held 4 bases outside the gene matches. The chain's CDR3 is CASSAQGAGTGELFF. In DNA, the CDR3 is TGTGCCAGCAGCGCACAGGGGGCGGGCACCGGGGAGCTGTTTTTT.

This clone was observed a single time. The V gene is TRBV10-1, the J gene TRBJ2-5, with 9 bases aligning to TRBD1. This CDR3 is built from 13 residues. The V segment lost 9 bases and the J segment 2 bases; nucleotides outside the gene matches: 4. CDR1 and CDR2 from the germline V gene are WNHNN and SYGVQD (reference sequence). CDR3 bases: TGCGCCAGATACGGACAGGGGCAAGAGACCCAGTACTTC. Its protein product is CARYGQGQETQYF.

The chain has TRBV10-2 and TRBJ1-2; 9 nucleotides agree with TRBD1. Germline CDR1 reads WSHSY; CDR2 reads SAAADI. The CDR3 runs to 15 residues. V trimming: 1 base; J trimming: 2 bases; junction bases outside the gene matches: 2. This chain's CDR3 is CASSEWTGDNYGYTF. CDR3 DNA: TGCGCCAGCAGTGAGTGGACAGGGGACAACTATGGCTACACCTTC.

The V call is TRBV7-3, the J call TRBJ2-5; 7 nucleotides align to TRBD1. Germline CDR1 reads SGHTA; CDR2 reads FQGTGA. Trimming cost V 2 bases and J 5 bases; bases outside gene matches: 2. This CDR3 spans 13 amino acids. CDR3 bases: TGTGCCAGCAGCTTAGTACAGGGGGAGACCCAGTACTTC. This codes for CASSLVQGETQYF.